This T cell receptor beta chain was sequenced for a study of blood T cell repertoires in COVID-19. Study background: There were acute and convalescent COVID-19 samples, and they came from the United States, Italy and Spain. Sample material is recorded as cDNA or gDNA derived from T cells, B-cell-depleted T cells, or PBMCs.

As for this clone: Other DNA sequences in the same sample also yield this CDR3.

CDR1 SGHAT and CDR2 FQNNGV come from the germline V gene. With 5 bases clipped from V and 1 base from J, the junction kept 5 bases outside the gene matches. CDR3 length: 15 amino acids. As processed by the authors: The assay estimated nucleated cells by amplifying reference gene primers. Method: immunoSEQ multiplex PCR; TCRdb's copy keeps in-frame clones and lacks some. V and J calls and clone size are those listed in that table; D and trimming were worked out from the DNA. The sample gives 55,000 to 75,000 clones, 70% to 75% of which show up once; approximately 20% is in the top ten. Material for sequencing was peripheral blood. The chain couples TRBV11-2 to TRBJ2-5, with 9 bases lining up with TRBD1. The origin of this receptor is a man in his fifties or sixties with acute or convalescent COVID-19. The CDR3 bases are TGTGCCAGCAGCCTCACAGGGGGCCGCCAAGAGACCCAGTACTTC. Its protein is CASSLTGGRQETQYF.